What follows are 30 T cell receptor beta chains derived from one specimen sequenced in a study of cytomegalovirus exposure and HLA in healthy donors. In the PCR, 60 Vbeta and 13 Jbeta primers were used. Sequencing was performed with immunoSEQ multiplex PCR; in TCRdb, only in-frame clones are kept and a portion is missing. The data contain more than 95,000 clones, around 73% of them singletons. Sequenced input: PBMCs. These receptors were obtained from a man aged 60-69 years in good health and CMV-seropositive.

This sequence joins TRBV6-1 and TRBJ1-2, with a weak D call TRBD1 (5 bases). V shed 5 bases and J shed 8 bases, with 12 bases lying between them. Germline V gives CDR1 MNHNS, CDR2 SASEGT. The CDR3 extends over 12 amino acids. The CDR3 DNA reads as TGTGCCAGCAGTCGGGGGGTGGCCGGCTACACCTTC. Its translation: CASSRGVAGYTF.

This chain uses TRBV27 with TRBJ1-5; weak D call: TRBD1 (6 bases). This CDR3 is 14 amino acids long. Germline CDR1 MNHEY, CDR2 SMNVEV (reference sequence). V was cut by 1 base and J by 8 bases, with 12 bases left in between. CDR3 bases: TGTGCCAGCAGTTTATTTAGGGGGAGGGAGCCCCAGCATTTT. Translating it yields CASSLFRGREPQHF.

The rearrangement uses TRBV5-1 and TRBJ2-7; D is perhaps TRBD2 (5 bases). The CDR3 contains 14 residues. V lost 4 bases to trimming and J lost 3 bases, with 14 bases between them. Germline V gene sequence: CDR1 SGHRS, CDR2 YFSETQ. The CDR3 protein is CASSPFQRDYEQYF. Here the CDR3 DNA reads TGCGCCAGCAGCCCCTTCCAGAGGGACTACGAGCAGTACTTC. Full variable domain (rest looked up from reference TRBV5-1 and TRBJ2-7): KAGVTQTPRYLIKTRGQQVTLSCSPISGHRSVSWYQQTPGQGLQFLFEYFSETQRNKGNFPGRFSGRQFSNSRSEMNVSTLELGDSALYLCASSPFQRDYEQYFGPGTRLTVT.

The chain links TRBV6-5 to TRBJ2-5, with 9 bases lining up with TRBD1. Matching the DNA end better, TRBJ2-7 makes the J call doubtful. CDR3 length: 15 residues. Germline V gives CDR1 MNHEY, CDR2 SVGAGI. The CDR3 DNA reads TGTGCCAGCAGTTACGGGACAGGGAGATCCTACGAGCAGTACTTC. Its protein product is CASSYGTGRSYEQYF.

This clone was detected once. J is TRBJ2-7 and V is TRBV10-1; 10 bases fit TRBD1. V dropped 2 bases and J dropped 5; count of bases not matched to a gene: 3. The germline CDR1 and CDR2 sequences are WNHNN and SYGVQD (reference sequence). The CDR3 is 14 amino acids. This chain's CDR3 is CASSEDRGRDEQYF. The CDR3 DNA is TGCGCCAGCAGTGAGGACAGGGGGCGCGACGAGCAGTACTTC.

This clone was counted a single time. J is TRBJ2-3 and V is TRBV15; the match to TRBD1 covers 10 bases. Germline CDR1 is LNHNV and CDR2 is YYDKDF (reference sequence). The J segment lost 6 bases and the V segment lost 5 bases, leaving 11 bases of the junction unmatched. This CDR3 is 16 amino acids long. The CDR3 region has the DNA TGTGCCACCAGCCCCCAGGGACAGGGGCCGGGGGATACGCAGTATTTT. Its protein is CATSPQGQGPGDTQYF.

The chain joins TRBV6-6 to TRBJ1-5; perhaps TRBD1 as D (6 bases). With 1 base removed from V and 4 bases from J, the gap between germline ends came to 8 bases. The CDR3 spans 14 residues. CDR1 and CDR2 (germline): MNHNY, SVGAGI (reference sequence). This CDR3 is CASSYFGTNQPQHF. The CDR3 region has the DNA TGTGCCAGCAGTTACTTCGGGACAAATCAGCCCCAGCATTTT.

This rearrangement joins TRBV15 to TRBJ2-1; 9 bases agree with TRBD1. V was clipped by 5 bases and J by 7 bases; unmatched bases: 9. CDR3 length: 15 residues. The V gene's germline CDR1 is LNHNV and CDR2 YYDKDF (reference sequence). The DNA for the CDR3 is TGTGCCACCAGCCATACAGGGGGCTCGTGGAATGAGCAGTTCTTC. It encodes CATSHTGGSWNEQFF. The full variable domain, its missing parts supplied by reference TRBV15 and TRBJ2-1, is DAMVIQNPRYQVTQFGKPVTLSCSQTLNHNVMYWYQQKSSQAPKLLFHYYDKDFNNEADTPDNFQSRRPNTSFCFLDIRSPGLGDTAMYLCATSHTGGSWNEQFFGPGTRLTVL.

Remarks on this clone: This CDR3 is also generated by other DNA sequences in the sample. The chain has TRBV20-1 and TRBJ2-7; no reliable D call. Germline CDR1 and CDR2: DFQATT and SNEGSKA (reference sequence). Deletions cut 3 bases from V and 0 bases from J, with 3 bases between. The CDR3 consists of 11 residues. The chain's CDR3 is CSASSSYEQYF. The CDR3 region has the DNA TGCAGTGCTAGCTCCTCCTACGAGCAGTACTTC.

This chain uses TRBV9 with TRBJ1-6; D is possibly TRBD1 (6 bases). This CDR3 comprises 13 residues. Looked up from germline, CDR1 is SGDLS and CDR2 is YYNGEE. Between the trimmed V and J ends, which lost 7 bases and 10 bases, there was a span of 15 bases. Here the CDR3 reads CASDRDTSSPLHF. Written as DNA, the CDR3 is TGTGCCAGCGACCGGGACACAAGCTCACCCCTCCACTTT. Full variable domain (outside the CDR3, taken from reference TRBV9 and TRBJ1-6): DSGVTQTPKHLITATGQRVTLRCSPRSGDLSVYWYQQSLDQGLQFLIQYYNGEERAKGNILERFSAQQFPDLHSELNLSSLELGDSALYFCASDRDTSSPLHFGNGTRLTVT.

The chain is built from TRBV5-6 and TRBJ1-6; tentative D call: TRBD1 (5 bases). V lost 3 bases to trimming and J lost 7 bases, with 14 bases between them. This CDR3 is built from 15 residues. Germline-derived CDR1 and CDR2 are SGHDT and YYEEEE. CDR3 sequence: CASSSTPGENSPLHF. The CDR3 DNA follows: TGTGCCAGCAGCTCGACTCCGGGGGAGAATTCACCCCTCCACTTT.

The J gene is TRBJ2-5, the V gene TRBV11-2; 8 nucleotides line up with TRBD2. Per the germline V gene, CDR1 is SGHAT and CDR2 is FQNNGV. CDR3 size: 15 residues. Trimming took 4 bases from V and 4 from J; bases not matched to a gene: 8. CDR3 nucleotides: TGTGCCAGCAGCTCGTTAGCGGGGTGGGGAGAGACCCAGTACTTC. As protein: CASSSLAGWGETQYF.

The rearrangement uses TRBV11-2 and TRBJ2-5; a possible D gene is TRBD1 (6 bases). V was clipped by 1 base and J by 4 bases, with 25 bases between them. This CDR3 region has 19 residues. Germline CDR1 SGHAT, CDR2 FQNNGV. The DNA of the CDR3 is TGTGCCAGCAGCTTAGCCTATTTTGAAGCCGGGACAAGCCGAGAGACCCAGTACTTC. Protein sequence: CASSLAYFEAGTSRETQYF. Full variable domain (rest looked up from reference TRBV11-2 and TRBJ2-5): EAGVAQSPRYKIIEKRQSVAFWCNPISGHATLYWYQQILGQGPKLLIQFQNNGVVDDSQLPKDRFSAERLKGVDSTLKIQPAKLEDSAVYLCASSLAYFEAGTSRETQYFGPGTRLLVL.

This clone was detected only once. V is TRBV6-6 and J is TRBJ2-3; the match to TRBD1 covers 8 bases. Germline CDR1 and CDR2: MNHNY and SVGAGI (reference sequence). This CDR3 is built from 15 residues. J lost 3 bases, V lost 6 bases, and 8 bases had no gene match. CDR3 region: CASSPPGGGTDTQYF. The CDR3 nucleotides are TGTGCCAGCAGCCCCCCAGGGGGCGGTACAGATACGCAGTATTTT.

CDR3 in amino acids: CASSLPRASYNSPLHF. In DNA form, the CDR3 reads TGTGCCAGTAGTCTCCCGCGAGCCTCCTATAATTCACCCCTCCACTTT. The rearrangement links TRBV19 to TRBJ1-6; the D is unclear. V gave up 5 bases and J gave up 0 bases, with 11 bases separating them. Looked up from germline, CDR1 is LNHDA and CDR2 is SQIVND (reference sequence). This CDR3 spans 16 amino acids.

The genes are TRBV5-1 and TRBJ2-1; 8 bases map to TRBD2. Trimming removed 5 bases from V and 6 bases from J; junction bases left unmatched: 10. Germline assignment: CDR1 SGHRS and CDR2 YFSETQ. The CDR3 has 15 residues. In nucleotides, the CDR3 is TGCGCCAGCAGGGCGGGGGGCATAAGAGGCAATGAGCAGTTCTTC. It encodes CASRAGGIRGNEQFF.

This clone was detected only a few times. The chain recombines TRBV13 with TRBJ2-5; D remains ambiguous. Germline V gene data show CDR1 as PRHDT and CDR2 as FYEKMQ (reference sequence). Trimming took off 1 base at V and 2 bases at J, with 5 bases between the two ends. The length of the CDR3 is 13 residues. This chain's CDR3 is CASSLAQQETQYF. The CDR3 DNA follows: TGTGCCAGCAGCTTAGCCCAGCAAGAGACCCAGTACTTC. Looking up the rest from reference TRBV13 and TRBJ2-5 gives the full variable domain: AAGVIQSPRHLIKEKRETATLKCYPIPRHDTVYWYQQGPGQDPQFLISFYEKMQSDKGSIPDRFSAQQFSDYHSELNMSSLELGDSALYFCASSLAQQETQYFGPGTRLLVL.

This clone has more than one count but fewer than ten. The J gene is TRBJ1-4, the V gene TRBV5-1; TRBD1 matches 8 bases. The length of the CDR3 is 17 residues. With 0 bases clipped from V and 7 bases from J, the junction kept 11 bases outside the gene matches. The V gene's germline CDR1 is SGHRS and CDR2 YFSETQ. CDR3 DNA: TGCGCCAGCAGCTTGGGTGCAGGGGGCATGGGTACTGAAAAACTGTTTTTT. As protein: CASSLGAGGMGTEKLFF.

This clone has more than one count but fewer than ten. This same CDR3 is encoded by further DNA sequences in the sample. Written as DNA, the CDR3 is TGTGCCAGCAGTTTCAGCTCCTACGAGCAGTACTTC. It translates to CASSFSSYEQYF. The V call is TRBV2, the J call TRBJ2-7; D gene ambiguous. This CDR3 has 12 residues. V lost 5 bases and J lost 0, with 5 bases in between. The germline V gene encodes CDR1 SNHLY and CDR2 FYNNEI.

This chain links TRBV5-1 with TRBJ2-3; 14 bases align to TRBD2. With 2 bases clipped from V and 3 bases from J, the junction kept 5 bases outside the gene matches. Germline lookup yields CDR1 SGHRS and CDR2 YFSETQ. This CDR3 region has 17 residues. CDR3 in amino acids: CASSFRLAGGRTDTQYF. In DNA form, the CDR3 reads TGCGCCAGCAGCTTCCGACTAGCGGGGGGGAGGACAGATACGCAGTATTTT.

This chain links TRBV7-9 with TRBJ1-5; D might be TRBD1 (6 bases). The V and J ends lost 3 bases and 6 bases respectively, with 15 bases between them. CDR1 is SEHNR, CDR2 FQNEAQ, per germline (reference sequence). The CDR3 covers 15 residues. CDR3: CASSFGGRGVQPQHF. The CDR3 coding sequence is TGTGCCAGCAGCTTCGGGGGGCGCGGGGTTCAGCCCCAGCATTTT.

This sequence joins TRBV6-7 and TRBJ1-3; D is undetermined. TRBV6-7 belongs to the ORF category, with a function that is uncertain. Trimming cost V 6 bases and J 0 bases, with 15 bases left between them. The length of the CDR3 is 16 residues. CDR3: CASSISCCGSGNTIYF. DNA for the CDR3: TGTGCCAGCAGCATCTCCTGCTGCGGCTCTGGAAACACCATATATTTT.

The chain uses TRBV29-1 and TRBJ2-5; D is undetermined. The V end was cut by 5 bases, the J end by 2 bases, with 9 bases between. The CDR3 spans 12 residues. CDR1 is SQVTM and CDR2 is ANQGSEA in the germline V gene. The DNA for the CDR3 is TGCAGCGTTTGTCAGTTACAAGAGACCCAGTACTTC. Protein product: CSVCQLQETQYF.

This clone was seen more than once but under ten times. This chain uses TRBV14 with TRBJ2-7, with a possible D match to TRBD2 (6 bases). Trimming shortened V by 4 bases and J by 3 bases, and 13 bases separated the two germline ends. The germline V gene encodes CDR1 SGHDN and CDR2 FVKESK. The CDR3 totals 14 residues. CDR3 loop: CASSRDSSFYEQYF. CDR3 sequence (DNA): TGTGCCAGCAGCCGGGACTCCAGCTTCTACGAGCAGTACTTC. The full variable domain, with the rest looked up from reference TRBV14 and TRBJ2-7, is EAGVTQFPSHSVIEKGQTVTLRCDPISGHDNLYWYRRVMGKEIKFLLHFVKESKQDESGMPNNRFLAERTGGTYSTLKVQPAELEDSGVYFCASSRDSSFYEQYFGPGTRLTVT.

This clone was counted a few times. J is TRBJ1-5 and V is TRBV4-1; no clear D gene. V lost 5 bases, J lost 9 bases, and 14 bases lay in between. The CDR3 loop spans 13 amino acids. Germline CDR1 is MGHRA and CDR2 is YSYEKL. The CDR3 loop is CASSLGGEAPQHF. CDR3 coding DNA: TGCGCCAGCAGCTTAGGCGGGGAAGCGCCCCAGCATTTT.

The rearrangement links TRBV4-2 to TRBJ2-7; D not certain. The V end lost 1 base, the J end lost 3 bases, and 7 bases lay between the germline ends. Germline values: CDR1 LGHNA, CDR2 YNFKEQ. The CDR3 is made up of 13 amino acids. The CDR3 bases are TGTGCCAGCAGCCAAGCGCCGAGCTACGAGCAGTACTTC. Translation: CASSQAPSYEQYF.

This sequence joins TRBV9 and TRBJ2-5; 9 nucleotides match TRBD2. CDR1 is SGDLS and CDR2 is YYNGEE in the germline V gene. V trimming: 5 bases; J trimming: 1 base; junction bases outside the gene matches: 9. This CDR3 region has 16 residues. Written as DNA, the CDR3 is TGTGCCAGCAGAAGGGGTGTTAGCGGGGGCCAAGAGACCCAGTACTTC. It specifies CASRRGVSGGQETQYF.

The chain uses TRBV2 and TRBJ2-5; the D gene is possibly TRBD2 (5 bases). In germline, CDR1 is SNHLY, CDR2 FYNNEI. Trimming took 7 bases from V and 5 from J, leaving 11 bases between them. This CDR3 region has 12 residues. CDR3 sequence (DNA): TGTGCCAGCAACGGGGTGGGGGAGACCCAGTACTTC. Its translation is CASNGVGETQYF.

This chain links TRBV7-9 with TRBJ2-5; 7 nucleotides match TRBD1. Germline CDR1 reads SEHNR; CDR2 reads FQNEAQ (reference sequence). The CDR3 totals 16 residues. V lost 3 bases to trimming and J lost 5 bases; unmatched junction nucleotides: 12. CDR3: CASSLTGQSAEETQYF. The CDR3 DNA reads as TGTGCCAGCAGCTTGACAGGGCAAAGCGCGGAGGAGACCCAGTACTTC. The variable domain in full, completed from reference TRBV7-9 and TRBJ2-5, reads DTGVSQNPRHKITKRGQNVTFRCDPISEHNRLYWYRQTLGQGPEFLTYFQNEAQLEKSRLLSDRFSAERPKGSFSTLEIQRTEQGDSAMYLCASSLTGQSAEETQYFGPGTRLLVL.

This clone was recorded a few times. Here the CDR3 DNA reads TGCGCCAGCAGCCGTAGTATGGGGGGGTACGAGCAGTACTTC. Its translation: CASSRSMGGYEQYF. The rearrangement uses TRBV4-1 and TRBJ2-7; 7 positions match TRBD2. This CDR3 is 14 amino acids long. Germline CDR1 MGHRA, CDR2 YSYEKL. The trim removed 4 bases at V and 4 bases at J, leaving 7 bases unmatched.